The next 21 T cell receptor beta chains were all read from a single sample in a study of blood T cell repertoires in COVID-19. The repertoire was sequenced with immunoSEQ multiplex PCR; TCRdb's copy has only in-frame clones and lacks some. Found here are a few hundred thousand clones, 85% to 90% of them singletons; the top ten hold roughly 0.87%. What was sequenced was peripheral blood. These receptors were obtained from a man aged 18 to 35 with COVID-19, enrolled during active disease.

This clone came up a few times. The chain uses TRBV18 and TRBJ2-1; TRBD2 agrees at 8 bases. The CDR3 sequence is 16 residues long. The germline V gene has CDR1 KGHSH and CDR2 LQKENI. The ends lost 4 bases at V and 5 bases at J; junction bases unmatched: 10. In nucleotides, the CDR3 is TGTGCCAGCTCACAGTATTTGGGCGGGAGGAACAATGAGCAGTTCTTC. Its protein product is CASSQYLGGRNNEQFF.

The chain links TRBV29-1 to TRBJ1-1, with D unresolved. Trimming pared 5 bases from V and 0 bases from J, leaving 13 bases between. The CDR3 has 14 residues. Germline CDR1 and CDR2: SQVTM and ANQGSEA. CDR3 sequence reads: CSVTLGAMNTEAFF. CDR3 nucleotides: TGCAGCGTTACCCTGGGAGCGATGAACACTGAAGCTTTCTTT.

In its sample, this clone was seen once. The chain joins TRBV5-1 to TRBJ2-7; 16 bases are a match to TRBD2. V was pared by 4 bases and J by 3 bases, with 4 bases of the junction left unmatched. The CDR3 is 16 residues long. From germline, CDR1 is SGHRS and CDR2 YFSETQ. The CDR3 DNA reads TGCGCCAGCAGCGCGGGACTAGCGGGAGGGGTCTACGAGCAGTACTTC. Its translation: CASSAGLAGGVYEQYF.

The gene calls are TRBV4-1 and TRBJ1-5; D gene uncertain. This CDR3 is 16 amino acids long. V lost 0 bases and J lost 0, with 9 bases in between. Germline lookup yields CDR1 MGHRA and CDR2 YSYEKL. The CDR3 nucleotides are TGCGCCAGCAGCCAAGAGTACCAGAATAGCAATCAGCCCCAGCATTTT. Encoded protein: CASSQEYQNSNQPQHF.

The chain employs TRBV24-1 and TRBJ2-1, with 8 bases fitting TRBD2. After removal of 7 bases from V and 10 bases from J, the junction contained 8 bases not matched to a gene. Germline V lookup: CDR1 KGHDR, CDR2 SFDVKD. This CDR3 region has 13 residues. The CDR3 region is CATRDPGLGEQFF. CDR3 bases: TGTGCCACCAGAGACCCGGGACTAGGAGAGCAGTTCTTC.

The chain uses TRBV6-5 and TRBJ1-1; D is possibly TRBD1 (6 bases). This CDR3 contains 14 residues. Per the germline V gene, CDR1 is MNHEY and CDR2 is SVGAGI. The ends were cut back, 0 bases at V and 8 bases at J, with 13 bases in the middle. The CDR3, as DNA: TGTGCCAGCAGTTACTCAACGGGGGGCCGCGAAGCTTTCTTT. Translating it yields CASSYSTGGREAFF.

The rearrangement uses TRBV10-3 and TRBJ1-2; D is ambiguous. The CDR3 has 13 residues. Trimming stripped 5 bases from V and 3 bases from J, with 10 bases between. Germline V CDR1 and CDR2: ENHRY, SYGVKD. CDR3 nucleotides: TGTGCCATCAGTAGGGAGGGATACTATGGCTACACCTTC. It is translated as CAISREGYYGYTF.

CDR3 coding DNA: TGCGCCAGCGGACAGGAGAACACCGGGGAGCTGTTTTTT. It is translated as CASGQENTGELFF. This chain uses TRBV5-1 with TRBJ2-2; 7 nucleotides align to TRBD1. The germline gives CDR1 SGHRS, CDR2 YFSETQ. The CDR3 is made up of 13 amino acids. Trimming cost V 7 bases and J 1 base; bases outside gene matches: 1.

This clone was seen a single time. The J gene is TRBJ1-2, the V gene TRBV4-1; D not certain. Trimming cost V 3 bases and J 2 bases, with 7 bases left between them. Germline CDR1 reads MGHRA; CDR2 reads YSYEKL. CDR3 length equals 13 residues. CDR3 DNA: TGCGCCAGCAGCCAGCAGGAAAACTATGGCTACACCTTC. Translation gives CASSQQENYGYTF.

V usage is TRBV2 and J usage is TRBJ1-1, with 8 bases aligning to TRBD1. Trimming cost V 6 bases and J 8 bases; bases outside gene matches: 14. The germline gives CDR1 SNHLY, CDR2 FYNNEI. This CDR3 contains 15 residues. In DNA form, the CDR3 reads TGTGCCAGCAGGGCCCCGACAGGGGCGAACCAAGAAGCTTTCTTT. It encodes CASRAPTGANQEAFF.

The CDR3 DNA reads TGTGCCAGCAGTGAATCGCACAGCGGACCGCGCACCTTC. It is translated as CASSESHSGPRTF. This chain links TRBV25-1 with TRBJ1-2, with D unresolved. The CDR3 spans 13 residues. Trimming took 1 base from V and 13 from J, leaving 16 bases between them. The germline CDR1 and CDR2 sequences are MGHDK and SYGVNS.

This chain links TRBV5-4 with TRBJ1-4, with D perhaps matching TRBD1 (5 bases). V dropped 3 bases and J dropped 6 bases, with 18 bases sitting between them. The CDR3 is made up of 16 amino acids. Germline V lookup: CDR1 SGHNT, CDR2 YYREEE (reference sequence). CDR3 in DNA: TGTGCCAGCAGCTCGGGGGGTCAGGGCGGCCATGAAAAACTGTTTTTT. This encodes CASSSGGQGGHEKLFF.

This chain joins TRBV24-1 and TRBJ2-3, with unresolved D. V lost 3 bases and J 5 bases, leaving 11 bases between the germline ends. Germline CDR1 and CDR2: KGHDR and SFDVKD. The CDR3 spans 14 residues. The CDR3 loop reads CATSDPRGEDTQYF. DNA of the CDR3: TGTGCCACCAGTGATCCCCGAGGTGAAGATACGCAGTATTTT.

The CDR3 loop reads CASSPRTGQWQYF. Written as DNA, the CDR3 is TGTGCCAGCAGCCCAAGGACAGGGCAGTGGCAGTACTTC. V and J are TRBV11-3 and TRBJ2-7; 8 bases align to TRBD1. The CDR3 is 13 amino acids. Trimming at V came to 5 bases and at J to 9 bases, leaving 9 bases not matched to a gene. The germline V gene encodes CDR1 SGHNT and CDR2 YENEEA.

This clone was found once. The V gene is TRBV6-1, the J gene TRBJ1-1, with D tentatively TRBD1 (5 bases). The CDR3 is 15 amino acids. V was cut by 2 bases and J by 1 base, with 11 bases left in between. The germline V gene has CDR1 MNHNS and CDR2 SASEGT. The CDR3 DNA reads TGTGCCAGCAGTGAATGGAGGGGTGGGAACACTGAAGCTTTCTTT. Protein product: CASSEWRGGNTEAFF.

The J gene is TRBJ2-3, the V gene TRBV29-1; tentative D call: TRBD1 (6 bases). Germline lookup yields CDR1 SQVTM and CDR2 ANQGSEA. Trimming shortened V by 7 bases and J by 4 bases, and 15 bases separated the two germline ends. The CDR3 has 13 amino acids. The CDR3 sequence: CSGRDTNSDTQYF. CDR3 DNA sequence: TGCAGCGGTCGGGACACCAACTCAGATACGCAGTATTTT.

In nucleotides, the CDR3 is TGTGCCTGGAGTATATGGGACTTGGGAGGAGGAACTGAAGCTTTCTTT. Its translation is CAWSIWDLGGGTEAFF. The V call is TRBV30, the J call TRBJ1-1; D is possibly TRBD1 (5 bases). V gave up 2 bases and J gave up 5 bases, with 21 bases separating them. The CDR3 extends over 16 amino acids. Germline CDR1 and CDR2: GTSNPN and SVGIG (reference sequence).

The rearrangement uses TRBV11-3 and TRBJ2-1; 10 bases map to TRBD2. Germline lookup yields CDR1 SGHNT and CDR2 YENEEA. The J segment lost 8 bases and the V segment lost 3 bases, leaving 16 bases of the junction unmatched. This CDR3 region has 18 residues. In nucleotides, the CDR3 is TGTGCCAGCAGCTTGACCAGAAACATAGCGGGAGGTTTCCATGAGCAGTTCTTC. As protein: CASSLTRNIAGGFHEQFF.

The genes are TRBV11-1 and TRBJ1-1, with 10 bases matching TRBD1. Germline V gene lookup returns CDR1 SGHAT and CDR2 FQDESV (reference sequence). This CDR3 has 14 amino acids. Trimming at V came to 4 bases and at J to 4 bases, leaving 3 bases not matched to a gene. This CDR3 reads CASSYRDRGTEAFF. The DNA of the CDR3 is TGTGCCAGCAGCTACCGGGACAGGGGCACTGAAGCTTTCTTT.

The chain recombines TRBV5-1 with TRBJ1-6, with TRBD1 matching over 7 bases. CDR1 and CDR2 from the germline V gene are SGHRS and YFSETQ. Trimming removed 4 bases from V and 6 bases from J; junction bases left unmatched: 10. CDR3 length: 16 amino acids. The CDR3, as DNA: TGCGCCAGCAGCCCCTGGACAGGCCCCAGTAATTCACCCCTCCACTTT. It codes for CASSPWTGPSNSPLHF.

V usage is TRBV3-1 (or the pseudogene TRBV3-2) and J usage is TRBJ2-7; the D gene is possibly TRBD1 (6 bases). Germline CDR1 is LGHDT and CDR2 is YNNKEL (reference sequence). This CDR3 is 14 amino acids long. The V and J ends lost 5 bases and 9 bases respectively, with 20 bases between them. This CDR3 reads CASSYKDRSGGQYF. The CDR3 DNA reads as TGTGCCAGCAGCTATAAAGACAGGTCCGGCGGGCAGTACTTC.